Presented here are 17 T cell receptor beta chains from one specimen sequenced in a study of T cells in Graves' hyperthyroidism and ophthalmopathy (dated by TCRdb to about 2019). The library was made by multiplex PCR. Sequencing took place on an Illumina HiSeq 2000. The TCR beta CDR3 regions were amplified from the RNA transcripts. For the first round of RT-PCR on the TCR CDR3, the HTBI primer set was used together with the Qiagen OneStep RT-PCR kit. The public reads were reanalyzed by TCRdb: fastp trimming at Q25, MiXCR alignment, in-frame beta chains only. Here each entry gathers all rows of one CDR3 protein and keeps the most common genes and DNA. In all, the sample holds over 650,000 distinct CDR3 sequences, and roughly 15% of those were seen once. The ten largest clones take up 8.4% of the sample. Material for sequencing was blood. The receptors stem from a man between 18 and 29 years old with Graves' hyperthyroidism.

This clonotype was observed many times. The genes are TRBV29-1 and TRBJ2-1; 10 positions agree with TRBD1. This CDR3 has 16 amino acids. V trimming: 6 bases; J trimming: 6 bases; junction bases outside the gene matches: 14. Per germline, CDR1 SQVTM and CDR2 ANQGSEA. The CDR3 sequence is CSVLTGGYSFGNEQFF. The CDR3 nucleotides are TGCAGCGTCCTGACAGGGGGCTATTCGTTCGGCAATGAGCAGTTCTTC.

The gene calls are TRBV2 and TRBJ2-3; 10 nucleotides line up with TRBD1. J gave up 4 bases and V 3 bases, and 4 bases lay outside the gene matches. The CDR3 spans 15 residues. Germline V gene sequence: CDR1 SNHLY, CDR2 FYNNEI. In nucleotides, the CDR3 is TGTGCCAGCAGTGACCCCGGACAGGGGGCAGATACGCAGTATTTT. Amino acids: CASSDPGQGADTQYF. The whole variable domain, filled in from reference TRBV2 and TRBJ2-3, reads EPEVTQTPSHQVTQMGQEVILRCVPISNHLYFYWYRQILGQKVEFLVSFYNNEISEKSEIFDDQFSVERPDGSNFTLKIRSTKLEDSAMYFCASSDPGQGADTQYFGPGTRLTVL.

This clonotype was seen at least ten times. This chain connects TRBV20-1 to TRBJ1-1; D is perhaps TRBD1 (5 bases). CDR1 is DFQATT, CDR2 SNEGSKA, per germline (reference sequence). V dropped 1 base and J dropped 1 base, with 10 bases sitting between them. The CDR3 totals 14 residues. The CDR3 reads CSARVAGKNTEAFF. CDR3 DNA: TGCAGTGCTAGAGTCGCAGGGAAGAACACTGAAGCTTTCTTT.

This clonotype was detected only a few times. V gene TRBV28 combines with J gene TRBJ2-3, with TRBD2 as a possible D gene (6 bases). Germline V gene data show CDR1 as MDHEN and CDR2 as SYDVKM. V gave up 7 bases and J gave up 0 bases, with 14 bases separating them. This CDR3 contains 15 residues. This CDR3 reads CASTPLGTSTDTQYF. In DNA, the CDR3 is TGTGCCAGCACCCCCCTGGGGACTAGCACAGATACGCAGTATTTT.

Note on this clonotype: A much larger clone is a single base away; this may be a read error. This CDR3 is missing its conserved last phenylalanine or tryptophan, likely due to a read error. V and J are TRBV27 and TRBJ2-7, with D possibly matching TRBD1 (5 bases). The ends were cut back, 4 bases at V and 0 bases at J, with 16 bases in the middle. Germline lookup yields CDR1 MNHEY and CDR2 SMNVEV (reference sequence). There are 16 residues in the CDR3. The CDR3 reads CASSSTKTVVSYEQYS. CDR3 nucleotides: TGTGCCAGCAGTTCAACCAAGACAGTGGTCTCCTACGAGCAGTACTCC.

The V call is TRBV6-1, the J call TRBJ2-1, with D possibly being TRBD1 (6 bases). Germline V gene lookup returns CDR1 MNHNS and CDR2 SASEGT. This CDR3 is built from 15 residues. Deletions cut 4 bases from V and 8 bases from J, with 18 bases between. This chain's CDR3 is CASSAGTTADYEQFF. The CDR3 region has the DNA TGTGCCAGCAGTGCCGGGACAACGGCGGATTATGAGCAGTTCTTC.

This clonotype was counted at least ten times. The chain uses TRBV2 and TRBJ1-4, with a weak D call TRBD1 (6 bases). The germline V and J ends were trimmed by 3 bases and 5 bases, with 10 bases remaining between them. Germline CDR1 reads SNHLY; CDR2 reads FYNNEI. The CDR3 length is 14 residues. The CDR3 nucleotides are TGTGCCAGCAGTGAGGGCAGGGGAAATGAAAAACTGTTTTTT. It specifies CASSEGRGNEKLFF.

This clonotype was seen ten or more times. CDR3 coding DNA: TGTGCCAGCTCACCACGACTAATGGCTGGCACAGATACGCAGTATTTT. This encodes CASSPRLMAGTDTQYF. The rearrangement uses TRBV18 and TRBJ2-3; D perhaps matches TRBD2 (5 bases). This CDR3 comprises 16 residues. Trimming took off 1 base at V and 1 base at J, with 12 bases between the two ends. Germline lookup yields CDR1 KGHSH and CDR2 LQKENI.

The chain joins TRBV20-1 to TRBJ2-7; no definite D call. CDR1 DFQATT and CDR2 SNEGSKA come from the germline V gene (reference sequence). V was clipped by 0 bases and J by 6 bases, with 33 bases between them. This CDR3 region has 20 residues. CDR3 DNA: TGCAGTGCTAGAGATGTCTTGGCCACCTCGGCCGTAACAGATCGTCGCGAGCAGTACTTC. Translating it yields CSARDVLATSAVTDRREQYF.

This clonotype has just one count. Possible read error: a much larger clone is one base away. This chain links TRBV3-1 with TRBJ1-2; TRBD1 matches 7 bases. This CDR3 has 13 amino acids. V dropped 1 base and J dropped 6; count of bases not matched to a gene: 2. CDR1 LGHDT and CDR2 YNNKEL come from the germline V gene (reference sequence). The CDR3 here is CASSQATGHGYTF. The DNA for the CDR3 is TGTGCCAGCAGCCAAGCGACAGGGCATGGCTACACCTTC. Supplemented by reference TRBV3-1 and TRBJ1-2, the full variable domain reads DTAVSQTPKYLVTQMGNDKSIKCEQNLGHDTMYWYKQDSKKFLKIMFSYNNKELIINETVPNRFSPKSPDKAHLNLHINSLELGDSAVYFCASSQATGHGYTFGSGTRLTVV.

This clonotype showed up many times. The chain is built from TRBV7-9 and TRBJ1-1; D remains unclear. The CDR3 has 12 amino acids. The germline V gene encodes CDR1 SEHNR and CDR2 FQNEAQ (reference sequence). Trimming shortened V by 5 bases and J by 4 bases, and 8 bases separated the two germline ends. The CDR3 region is CASSVDRTEAFF. The CDR3 bases are TGTGCCAGCAGCGTCGACCGCACTGAAGCTTTCTTT.

This clonotype was found many times. V is TRBV18 and J is TRBJ1-1; D might be TRBD1 (6 bases). Trimming removed 1 base from V and 6 bases from J, with 6 bases in between. This CDR3 has 12 residues. Germline V lookup: CDR1 KGHSH, CDR2 LQKENI. Here the CDR3 reads CASSPQGAEAFF. CDR3 nucleotides: TGTGCCAGCTCACCACAGGGGGCTGAAGCTTTCTTT.

The V and J genes are TRBV9 and TRBJ2-1; maybe TRBD1 (5 bases). There are 15 residues in the CDR3. V dropped 2 bases and J dropped 5 bases, with 14 bases sitting between them. Germline loops: CDR1 SGDLS, CDR2 YYNGEE. This CDR3 is CASSVFPTGNNEQFF. For the CDR3, the DNA is TGTGCCAGCAGCGTCTTCCCAACAGGAAACAATGAGCAGTTCTTC.

This clonotype was counted at least ten times. V gene TRBV15 combines with J gene TRBJ2-5; perhaps TRBD2 as D (5 bases). The germline V and J ends were trimmed by 0 bases and 3 bases, with 17 bases remaining between them. The CDR3 is made up of 17 amino acids. The germline CDR1 and CDR2 sequences are LNHNV and YYDKDF (reference sequence). The CDR3 loop is CATSRDIMPEREETQYF. The CDR3 DNA sequence: TGTGCCACCAGCAGAGATATCATGCCAGAGAGGGAAGAGACCCAGTACTTC. The full variable domain, its missing parts supplied by reference TRBV15 and TRBJ2-5, is DAMVIQNPRYQVTQFGKPVTLSCSQTLNHNVMYWYQQKSSQAPKLLFHYYDKDFNNEADTPDNFQSRRPNTSFCFLDIRSPGLGDTAMYLCATSRDIMPEREETQYFGPGTRLLVL.

This clonotype was found many times. This chain links TRBV12-3 or TRBV12-4 with TRBJ1-1; D is unresolved. There are 15 residues in the CDR3. The germline V and J ends were trimmed by 4 bases and 4 bases, with 16 bases remaining between them. CDR3 sequence (DNA): TGTGCCAGCAGTTCGACCGGCTCCACCCCCACTGAAGCTTTCTTT. Translating gives CASSSTGSTPTEAFF.

The chain carries TRBV28 and TRBJ1-5; 9 bases fit TRBD1. Germline CDR1 reads MDHEN; CDR2 reads SYDVKM. V was clipped by 5 bases and J by 7 bases; unmatched bases: 15. This CDR3 contains 17 residues. DNA of the CDR3: TGTGCCAGCAGTCGGTTCGGGGGACAGGGAGAGGGCCAGCCCCAGCATTTT. Amino acids: CASSRFGGQGEGQPQHF.

This clonotype has only a few counts. The chain uses TRBV10-3 and TRBJ2-5; D gene ambiguous. The CDR3 consists of 14 residues. Deletions cut 2 bases from V and 1 base from J, with 8 bases between. The germline V gene has CDR1 ENHRY and CDR2 SYGVKD. The CDR3 bases are TGTGCCATCAGTGAGGAACGTTCCCAAGAGACCCAGTACTTC. This codes for CAISEERSQETQYF.